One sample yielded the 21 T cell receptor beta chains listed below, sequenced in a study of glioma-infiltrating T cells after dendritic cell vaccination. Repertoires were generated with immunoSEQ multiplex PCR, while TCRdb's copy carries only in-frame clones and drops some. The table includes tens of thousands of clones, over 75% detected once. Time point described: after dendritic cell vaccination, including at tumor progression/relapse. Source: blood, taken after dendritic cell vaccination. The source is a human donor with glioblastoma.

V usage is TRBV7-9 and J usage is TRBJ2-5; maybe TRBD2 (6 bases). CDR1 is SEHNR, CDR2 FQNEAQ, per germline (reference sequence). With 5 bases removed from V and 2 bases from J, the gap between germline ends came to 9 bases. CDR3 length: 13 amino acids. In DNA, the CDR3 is TGTGCCAGCAGCCAAGGACTACAAGAGACCCAGTACTTC. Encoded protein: CASSQGLQETQYF.

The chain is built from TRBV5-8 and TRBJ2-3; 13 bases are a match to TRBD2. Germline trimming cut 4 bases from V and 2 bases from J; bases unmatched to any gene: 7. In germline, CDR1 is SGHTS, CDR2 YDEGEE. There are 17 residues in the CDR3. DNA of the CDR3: TGTGCCAGCAGCCGGGGCGGGACTAGCGGGGCCACAGATACGCAGTATTTT. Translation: CASSRGGTSGATDTQYF.

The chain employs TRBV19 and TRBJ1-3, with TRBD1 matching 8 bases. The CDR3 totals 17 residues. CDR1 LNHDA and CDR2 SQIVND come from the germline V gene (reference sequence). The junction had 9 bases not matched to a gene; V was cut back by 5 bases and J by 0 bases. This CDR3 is CASSPRTGPFSGNTIYF. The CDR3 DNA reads TGTGCCAGTAGTCCTCGGACAGGGCCGTTCTCTGGAAACACCATATATTTT.

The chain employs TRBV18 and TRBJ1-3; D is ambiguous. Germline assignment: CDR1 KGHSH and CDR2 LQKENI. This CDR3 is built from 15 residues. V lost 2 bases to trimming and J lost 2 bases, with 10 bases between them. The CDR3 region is CASSPSPLAGNTIYF. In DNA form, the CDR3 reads TGTGCCAGCTCACCAAGCCCTTTAGCTGGAAACACCATATATTTT.

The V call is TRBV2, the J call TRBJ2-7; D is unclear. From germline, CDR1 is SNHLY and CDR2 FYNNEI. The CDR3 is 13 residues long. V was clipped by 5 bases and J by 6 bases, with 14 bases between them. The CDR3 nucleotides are TGTGCCAGCAGTCTAGATCCCCTCGCCGAGCAGTACTTC. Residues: CASSLDPLAEQYF.

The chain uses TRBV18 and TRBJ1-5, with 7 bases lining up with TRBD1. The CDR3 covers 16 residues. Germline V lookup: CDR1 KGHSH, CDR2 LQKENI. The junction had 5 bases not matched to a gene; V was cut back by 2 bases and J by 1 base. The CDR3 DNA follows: TGTGCCAGCTCACCAGACAGGGCGGGAAGCAATCAGCCCCAGCATTTT. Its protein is CASSPDRAGSNQPQHF. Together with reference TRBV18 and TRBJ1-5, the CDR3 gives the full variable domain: NAGVMQNPRHLVRRRGQEARLRCSPMKGHSHVYWYRQLPEEGLKFMVYLQKENIIDESGMPKERFSAEFPKEGPSILRIQQVVRGDSAAYFCASSPDRAGSNQPQHFGDGTRLSIL.

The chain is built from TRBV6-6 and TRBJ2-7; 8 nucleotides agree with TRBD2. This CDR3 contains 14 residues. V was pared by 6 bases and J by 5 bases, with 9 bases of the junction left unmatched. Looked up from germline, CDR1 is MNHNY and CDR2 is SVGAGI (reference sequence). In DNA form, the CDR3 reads TGTGCCAGCAGGAGAGGACTAGCAGGCGACGAGCAGTACTTC. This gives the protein CASRRGLAGDEQYF.

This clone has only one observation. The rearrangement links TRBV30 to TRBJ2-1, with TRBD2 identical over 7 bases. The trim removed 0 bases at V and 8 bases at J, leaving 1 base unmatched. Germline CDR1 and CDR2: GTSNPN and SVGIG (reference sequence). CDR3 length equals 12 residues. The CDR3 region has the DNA TGTGCCTGGAGTGTACGGGGGGATGAGCAGTTCTTC. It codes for CAWSVRGDEQFF.

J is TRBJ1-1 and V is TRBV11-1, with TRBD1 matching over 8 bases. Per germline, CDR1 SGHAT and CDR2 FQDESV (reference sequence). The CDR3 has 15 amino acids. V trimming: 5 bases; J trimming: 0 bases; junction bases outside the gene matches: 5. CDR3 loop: CASSPFRGLNTEAFF. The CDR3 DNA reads TGTGCCAGCAGCCCATTCAGGGGGCTGAACACTGAAGCTTTCTTT.

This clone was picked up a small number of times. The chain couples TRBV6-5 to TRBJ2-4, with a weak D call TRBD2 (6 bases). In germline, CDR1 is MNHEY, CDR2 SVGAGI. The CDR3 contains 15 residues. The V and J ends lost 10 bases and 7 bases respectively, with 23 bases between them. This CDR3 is CATSSVGRGGNIQYF. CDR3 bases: TGTGCCACCTCATCCGTGGGGCGTGGGGGGAACATTCAGTACTTC.

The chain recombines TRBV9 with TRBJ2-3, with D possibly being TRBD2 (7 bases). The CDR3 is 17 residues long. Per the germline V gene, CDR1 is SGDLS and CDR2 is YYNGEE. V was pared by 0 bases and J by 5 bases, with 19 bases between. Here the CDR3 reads CASSVEGWGGRKDTQYF. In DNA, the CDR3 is TGTGCCAGCAGCGTAGAGGGCTGGGGGGGGCGGAAAGATACGCAGTATTTT. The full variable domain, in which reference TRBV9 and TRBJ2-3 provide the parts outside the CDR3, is DSGVTQTPKHLITATGQRVTLRCSPRSGDLSVYWYQQSLDQGLQFLIQYYNGEERAKGNILERFSAQQFPDLHSELNLSSLELGDSALYFCASSVEGWGGRKDTQYFGPGTRLTVL.

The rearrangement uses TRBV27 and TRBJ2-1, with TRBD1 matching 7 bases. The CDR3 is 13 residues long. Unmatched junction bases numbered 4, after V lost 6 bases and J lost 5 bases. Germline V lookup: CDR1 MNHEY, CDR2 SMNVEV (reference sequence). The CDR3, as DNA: TGTGCCAGCAGGGGGACAGTTGACAATGAGCAGTTCTTC. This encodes CASRGTVDNEQFF.

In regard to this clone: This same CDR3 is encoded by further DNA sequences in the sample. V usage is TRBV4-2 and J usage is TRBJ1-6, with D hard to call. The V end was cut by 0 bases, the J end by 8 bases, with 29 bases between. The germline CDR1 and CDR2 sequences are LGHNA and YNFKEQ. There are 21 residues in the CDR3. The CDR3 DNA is TGTGCCAGCAGCCAAGAAACCCTCACCCCGAACCTACGGGTTCGGGATTCACCCCTCCACTTT. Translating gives CASSQETLTPNLRVRDSPLHF.

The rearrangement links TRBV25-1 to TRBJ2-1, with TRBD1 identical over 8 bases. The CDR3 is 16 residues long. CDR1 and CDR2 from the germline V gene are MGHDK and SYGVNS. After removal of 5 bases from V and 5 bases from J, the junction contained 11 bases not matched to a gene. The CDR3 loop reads CASSLYRDRINNEQFF. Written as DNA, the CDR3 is TGTGCCAGCAGTCTCTACCGGGACAGGATCAACAATGAGCAGTTCTTC.

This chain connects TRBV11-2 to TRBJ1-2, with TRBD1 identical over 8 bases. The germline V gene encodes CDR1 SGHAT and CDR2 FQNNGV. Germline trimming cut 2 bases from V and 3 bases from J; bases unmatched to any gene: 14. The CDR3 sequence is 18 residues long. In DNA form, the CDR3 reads TGTGCCAGCAGCTTACCTTTTGGGAACGGACAGGGCGACTATGGCTACACCTTC. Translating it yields CASSLPFGNGQGDYGYTF.

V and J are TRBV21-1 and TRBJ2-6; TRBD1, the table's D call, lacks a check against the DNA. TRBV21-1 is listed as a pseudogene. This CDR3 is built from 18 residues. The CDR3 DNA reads TGTGCCAGCAGCCAGATAACATTCAGGGGGGCTATAGCCAACGTCCTGACTTTC. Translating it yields CASSQITFRGAIANVLTF.

CDR3 sequence: CASSYADRANEKLFF. DNA for the CDR3: TGTGCCAGCAGCTACGCGGACAGGGCTAATGAAAAACTGTTTTTT. V gene TRBV11-3 combines with J gene TRBJ1-4; 8 nucleotides agree with TRBD1. Looked up from germline, CDR1 is SGHNT and CDR2 is YENEEA. V trimming: 4 bases; J trimming: 3 bases; junction bases outside the gene matches: 4. The length of the CDR3 is 15 residues.

In DNA, the CDR3 is TGTGCCTGGAGTCCACGGGGTTTGGGAGTTGATCAGCCCCAGCATTTT. Translated, it gives CAWSPRGLGVDQPQHF. The chain combines TRBV30 with TRBJ1-5; D unclear. The V end lost 2 bases, the J end lost 5 bases, and 19 bases lay between the germline ends. This CDR3 contains 16 residues. Germline CDR1 GTSNPN, CDR2 SVGIG (reference sequence).

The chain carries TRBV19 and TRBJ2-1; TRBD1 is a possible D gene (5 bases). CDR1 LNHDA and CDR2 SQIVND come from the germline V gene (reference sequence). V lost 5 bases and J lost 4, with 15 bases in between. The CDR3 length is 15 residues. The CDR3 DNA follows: TGTGCCAGTAGTCAGGGCGTCACTACATACAATGAGCAGTTCTTC. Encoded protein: CASSQGVTTYNEQFF.

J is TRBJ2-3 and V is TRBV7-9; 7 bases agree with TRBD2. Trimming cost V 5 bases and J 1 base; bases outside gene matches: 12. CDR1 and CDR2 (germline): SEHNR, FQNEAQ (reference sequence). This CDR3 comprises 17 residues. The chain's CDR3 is CASSLTIGAGGTDTQYF. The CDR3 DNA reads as TGTGCCAGCAGCCTCACTATAGGGGCGGGGGGCACAGATACGCAGTATTTT.

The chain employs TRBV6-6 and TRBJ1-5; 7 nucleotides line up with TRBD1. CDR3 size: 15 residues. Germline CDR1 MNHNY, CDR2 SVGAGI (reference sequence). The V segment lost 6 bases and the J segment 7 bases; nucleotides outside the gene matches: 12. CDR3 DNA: TGTGCCAGCAGCCCTGGCGACAGGGAAAGGCAGCCCCAGCATTTT. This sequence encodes CASSPGDRERQPQHF.